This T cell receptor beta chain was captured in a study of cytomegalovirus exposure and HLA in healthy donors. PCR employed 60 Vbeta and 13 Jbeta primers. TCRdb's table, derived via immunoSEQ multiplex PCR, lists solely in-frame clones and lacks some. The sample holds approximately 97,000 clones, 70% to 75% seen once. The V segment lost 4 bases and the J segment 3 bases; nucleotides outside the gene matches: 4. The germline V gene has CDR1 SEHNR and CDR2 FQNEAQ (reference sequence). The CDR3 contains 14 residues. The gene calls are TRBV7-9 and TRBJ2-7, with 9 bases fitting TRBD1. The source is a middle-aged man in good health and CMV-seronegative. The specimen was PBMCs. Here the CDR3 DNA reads TGTGCCAGCAGCTGGGGGGACAGGGACTACGAGCAGTACTTC. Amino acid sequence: CASSWGDRDYEQYF.